This entry is about one T cell receptor (beta chain). This clonotype was seen more than once but under ten times. The specificity of this receptor is unknown. Per-base quality was not reported, and no clone a single base away is much larger than it. Systemically healthy Caucasian individuals from Russia, approximately 39 in total and aged 6 to 90 years, were included as donors. Ten milliliters of peripheral blood were drawn from each donor into EDTA-treated Vacutainer tubes. Ficoll-Paque density-gradient centrifugation was used to isolate PBMCs, with at least 6 million per sample. Trizol reagent was used to extract total RNA from the PBMCs, yielding at least 6 micrograms per sample. For every donor, flow cytometry on a PBMC aliquot measured the percentage of naive CD45RAhigh/CD27high T cells. These data are taken from a study of blood T cells in healthy people across ages (dated by TCRdb to between 2014 and 2017). Turning to the overall study: In model experiments, template switching captured roughly one uniquely barcoded TCR beta cDNA molecule for every two T cells. The study measured age-related changes in TCR beta repertoire diversity using deep sequencing normalized with unique cDNA molecular identifiers. Four age groups were formed from the donors: young (average approximately 16 years), middle-aged (approximately 42), aged (62) and long-lived (about 75). To avoid experimental bias, donors of different ages were randomly spread across the sequencing lanes. For two donors (one aged 18 to 30 and one aged 80 or older), the study analyzed two additional independent replicas of 1 million unique cDNA reads from the same blood draw. Broader findings and caveats from the paper: Compared with the aged group, more naive CD4+ T cells, fewer expanded clones and increased TCR diversity were shown by the long-lived group, suggesting age selection. Observed TCR beta diversity per million T cells fell roughly linearly with age, and a significant reduction was already apparent by age around 36. Because the CMV infection status of the donors was unknown, age-related changes in expanded clonotypes may potentially have been confounded. Estimates of total diversity based on one million sequenced T cells were considered lower bounds and underestimates. Conclusive comparison of naive and antigen-experienced compartments was prevented by the profiling of bulk unsorted PBMCs. The percentage of naive T cells measured by flow cytometry correlated strongly with observed TCR beta diversity.

Library preparation was by 5' RACE. These reads were obtained on an Illumina HiSeq 2500. A second PCR of roughly 6 to 11 cycles was run with a J-beta primer mix and a sample-barcoded 5' primer. A unique molecular identifier was introduced onto each TCR beta cDNA molecule by a template-switch 5' adaptor carrying 12 random nucleotides. Each sample yielded at least 3 million CDR3-containing paired-end reads. First-strand cDNA was synthesized from all RNA with the Mint cDNA synthesis kit, primed by a TRBC-specific oligonucleotide. All cDNA was treated with uracil-DNA glycosylase and then went through a first 18-cycle PCR with the universal primers M1SS and BC2_uni_R. As for the original processing: For normalization, 1 million high-quality reads, each with a distinct molecular identifier, were randomly selected from each sample. Reads sharing molecular identifiers were discarded rather than binned into consensus sequences. MiTCR, set to a Q25 quality threshold and the strictest error-elimination algorithm, was used for CDR3 identification, clonotype clustering and error correction. Lower-bound total TCR beta diversity was estimated with a nonparametric unseen species model using Euler transformation. The public reads were reanalyzed by TCRdb: fastp trimming at Q25, MiXCR alignment, in-frame beta chains only. Each entry is one CDR3 protein sequence, shown with its most common DNA and genes. The V and J calls follow TCRdb's processing rather than the paper's. The sample table contains 700,000 to 850,000 distinct CDR3 sequences; only one count was recorded for roughly 40% of them. About an eighth of the sample is taken by the ten largest.

Reading the germline V gene (reference sequence) gives CDR1 DFQATT and CDR2 SNEGSKA. For this chain, trimming is 5 bases at the V end and 2 bases at the J end, and the number of junction bases without a gene match is 3. The CDR3 covers 13 residues, taking in both the cysteine and the phenylalanine. Here the CDR3 DNA is all that survives: 39 bases in frame from base 1. The chain is assembled from TRBV20-1 and TRBJ1-5, and 7 junction bases match TRBD1. The sample was blood. The clonotype comes from a man younger than 35 in good health. The CDR3: CSAAGGGNQPQHF. The DNA sequence follows: TGCAGTGCTGCAGGGGGTGGCAATCAGCCCCAGCATTTT.